This TCR beta chain was documented in a study of T cell responses to AZD1222 COVID-19 vaccine. At the level of the study: Samples with a second dose at about 4 or about 12 weeks were pooled together. Findings of the study overall: White British ancestry dominated among donors, who included more females, and clonal diversity was possibly underestimated. Recipients of two AZD1222 doses showed rising Spike-specific TCR breadth and depth. Vaccine-associated CD4 TCRs ranged over spike, dominating at 160-218 and 743-854.

Details on this clone: What it recognizes is unknown.

Germline values: CDR1 MNHEY, CDR2 SVGAGI. The CDR3 consists of 15 residues. V lost 2 bases, J lost 0 bases, and 8 bases lay in between. The protocol was immunoSEQ multiplex PCR, while the TCRdb copy is restricted to in-frame clones and leaves out a portion. The data hold about 110,000 clones, with about 93% observed a single time. V and J are TRBV6-5 and TRBJ1-3; D is unclear. This clonotype originated in an adult in good health. Source: peripheral blood, taken on day 0 of AZD1222 vaccination. This CDR3 reads CASSYGIASGNTIYF. The CDR3 DNA follows: TGTGCCAGCAGTTACGGGATAGCCTCTGGAAACACCATATATTTT.